This T cell receptor beta chain was profiled in a study of cytomegalovirus exposure and HLA in healthy donors (dated by TCRdb to the late 2010s). In the study overall: In an earlier analysis of 587 of the donors, approximately 260 Gb of sequence data and 90 million to 130 million unique TCR beta sequences from about 190 million T cells were reported. A later analysis re-analyzed previously published TCR beta repertoires from 660 or so donors and added high-resolution HLA genotyping to study TCR occurrence patterns. The T cell repertoires of 666 subjects were profiled by immunosequencing and related to cytomegalovirus serostatus. The study aimed to test whether cataloging public T cell receptors could reveal signatures of past pathogen exposure. Besides the first cohort of some 670 subjects, a separate validation cohort made up of 95 to 150 different subjects was used. Typing coverage differed by locus: A, B, C, DRB1 and DQB1 were typed in about 620-630 donors, DQA1 in about 510, DPA1 in roughly 590, and DPB1 in 472. Among the approximately 400 genotyped donors, around 81% belonged to the genetic ancestry cluster associated with self-reported Caucasian donors. To decide whether each TCR beta V gene segment behaved as functional or pseudogenic, an earlier analysis of some 540 of the donors relied on high-throughput TCR beta sequencing. High-throughput TCR immunosequencing, statistical association of individual TCRs with disease status, and machine learning were combined to predict cytomegalovirus infection status. On average, roughly 250,000 unique TCR beta nucleotide sequences were sequenced per donor among 398 genotyped donors of the cohort, with 15% to 20% of those sequences being non-productive. Roughly 5 DR-DQ haplotypes were handled as single units for association and clustering, since linkage in the cohort was strong. An early release that covered roughly 600 HLA-typed donors contained approximately 290 gigabases of sequencing data and about 84 million unique TCR sequences. HLA typing included class I and class II loci at four-digit resolution. Genome-wide SNP genotypes for about 60% of the roughly 700 donors were used in a later genetic analysis, which treated that subset as a discovery cohort. Rather than drawing on any new phenotypic data, the later analysis identified candidate immune exposures from TCR beta sequences and the way those sequences occurred across donors. Donor age, sex, ethnicity and CMV serostatus were compiled together with the repertoire data. Every repertoire in the discovery cohort had been generated on one and the same sequencing platform. Points the paper makes about the study in general: The study listed 164 TCR beta chains as associated with cytomegalovirus. A later genetic analysis associated a missense DCLRE1C variant with V-gene and J-gene trimming of TCR beta chains, and an independent cohort replicated the association. Compared with the approximately 700-donor mean, donors in an Asian-associated ancestry cluster had fewer N-insertions in productive TCRs, according to a later genetic analysis. A later analysis found that HLA-associated TCR beta chains were more clonally expanded and had lower generation probabilities than equally common non-associated chains. In an earlier analysis of roughly 560 of the donors, most TCR beta V segments were observed in productive rearrangements about 87% or about 30% of the time, broadly matching IMGT annotations. Because counts were too low, more than 15 rarely observed V segments, including chromosome 9 orphons, were excluded from the earlier analysis of several hundred of the donors. Linkage disequilibrium might explain the correlated functional status among segregating V segments, but an unknown experimental factor could not be ruled out. The presence/absence analyses assumed that sequencing depth was roughly uniform across donors, and that assumption may not be true. The 87-base-pair reads could not distinguish some IMGT-functional V segments, including TRBV6-2 and TRBV6-3, so those segments were excluded. It was suggested by the authors that the approach could potentially be generalized to other disease states and immunological phenotypes. For the cohort, immune exposure information was limited to CMV serostatus. In a later analysis, about 16,000 TCR beta sequences were associated with specific HLA alleles at a false discovery rate of 0.05. According to a later analysis, TCR association rates differed among HLA loci, with DRB1 alleles showing the most associated TCRs and HLA-C alleles showing the fewest. Only TCR beta chains were sequenced in this cohort, and the absence of alpha or paired-chain data limited detectable features. In a later analysis, most CMV-associated TCR beta chains were found to appear HLA-restricted, with HLA associations seemingly driven largely by CMV exposure. While some public TCRs were present in many individuals, most TCR sequences turned up only very rarely across donors. When HLA alleles, especially DR and DQ, strongly co-occurred, attributing TCR associations to individual alleles was difficult. A later analysis reported that several top co-occurrence clusters appeared linked to parvovirus B19, influenza, CMV and Epstein-Barr virus. In both the original and validation cohorts, the classifier was reported to diagnose cytomegalovirus status with high specificity and sensitivity. A further reported finding was that TCR beta sequences accurately predicted the HLA-A and HLA-B alleles for most subjects in the first cohort. A group of highly shared sequence variants was considered likely to be a technical artifact of the sequencing pipeline. In vitro tests confirmed that three of the cytomegalovirus-associated TCR beta chains recognize cytomegalovirus antigens. Because some donors lacked HLA typing at each locus, the association tests relied only on the typed subset.

From cysteine to phenylalanine, the CDR3 is 12 amino acids long. The sequence is cut down to CDR3 DNA, 36 bases in frame from base 1. V loses 7 bases of germline sequence and J loses 5 bases, and the interval between the two ends is 11 bases. CDR1 WSHSY and CDR2 SAAADI are derived from the germline V gene. The protocol used for the library was the immunoSEQ multiplex PCR assay. The multiplex PCR relied on a mix of 60 forward primers for TCR Vbeta segments and 13 reverse primers for TCR Jbeta segments. The CDR3 region of rearranged TCR beta genes was amplified from genomic DNA by a multiplex PCR assay. The amplified TCR beta libraries were sequenced on the Illumina HiSeq System as 87-base-pair reads. For the original study's pipeline: In a later analysis, about 80 million unique TCR beta chains were counted across the roughly 700 repertoires, and about 10 million of these chains were shared by at least two donors. Raw reads were error-corrected and collapsed into unique sequences by a nearest-neighbor algorithm in which closely related sequences were merged to remove PCR and sequencing errors. To assign V, D and J gene segments, CDR3 sequences were aligned to IMGT reference sequences. Each retained sequence needed at least a six-nucleotide match to both a V gene segment and a J gene segment. A rearrangement counted as productive if the CDR3 had no stop codons and remained in frame with V and J, and every other rearrangement counted as non-productive. CDR3 was defined according to IMGT convention as the region running from the second conserved V-encoded cysteine to the conserved J-encoded phenylalanine. The earlier analysis of some 540 of the donors excluded any sequence lacking an unambiguous match to a single V gene segment. In an earlier analysis of a few hundred of the donors, a V segment was called functional when productive rearrangements were above 56.7%, and segregating when the standard deviation between donors exceeded 5%. A statistical classification framework was built for diagnosing cytomegalovirus status from the catalog of TCR beta chain sequences. In a later analysis, V and J genes were assigned by comparing TCR nucleotide sequences against IMGT/GENE-DB human TR gene sequences. Using the TCRdist pipeline, a later analysis assigned CDR3 sequences along with most-parsimonious VDJ recombination scenarios. In a later analysis, every TCR beta chain was defined by the combination of its CDR3 amino acid sequence and its V-gene family, and reads without a unique V-gene family were dropped. To address suspected cross-contamination and a sequencing artifact, a later analysis removed around 590 highly shared, low-generation-probability nucleotide sequences. For each public chain, a later analysis derived a clonal expansion index from normalized ranks of inferred template counts within each repertoire. In a later analysis, generation probabilities were computed with a VDJ recombination model fitted to out-of-frame rearrangements, and the resulting probabilities were checked against IGoR. In a later analysis, hypergeometric tests were used to score TCR-TCR, TCR-HLA and TCR-CMV co-occurrence, with a repertoire-size bias correction applied to TCR pairs. In a later analysis, false discovery rates were estimated by permuting HLA or CMV assignments 20 times. In a later analysis, co-occurring TCRs were grouped using DBSCAN, and TCRdist sequence similarity was added for clustering within HLA-allele-positive subsets. Repertoires with fewer than 30,000 or more than 120,000 public chains were left out of co-occurrence clustering, as were five repertoires with anomalous nucleotide sharing. TCRdb stores this immuneACCESS table with in-frame sequences only. Part of the clones is absent; in the studies checked, under half of the shortfall reflects unresolved V genes, and no reason is known for the rest. Clone size and V and J calls were adopted from that table, with D and trimming inferred from the DNA. The sample profile shows roughly 120,000 clones; 60% to 70% of them were found once. The ten largest clonotypes hold more than 8% of the sample.

The cohort consisted of approximately 670 healthy bone marrow donors. Cohort members were all nominally healthy when sampled, although unrecorded immune exposures were likely present. The donor tested CMV seropositive and was one of the 289 seropositive cohort members. A peripheral blood sample was collected from each donor, and TCR beta sequencing was performed on peripheral blood mononuclear cells. Genomic DNA was extracted from the blood cell samples with the Qiagen DNeasy Blood Extraction Kit. This clone was found once. No cognate antigen has been identified for it. No per-base quality is available; no much larger clone lies one base away.

This chain is built from TRBV10-2 and TRBJ2-5; the D gene is possibly TRBD1, with 6 bases matching. The sample taken for sequencing was PBMCs. The TCR sequence derives from a woman in her thirties or forties in good health and CMV-seropositive. The CDR3 in this case is CASKTGPETQYF. The DNA sequence follows: TGCGCCAGCAAGACAGGTCCGGAGACCCAGTACTTC.